One and the same sample provided the 21 T cell receptor beta chains below, sequenced in a study of blood T cell repertoires in COVID-19. Profiling relied on immunoSEQ multiplex PCR, and the TCRdb table lists in-frame clones only, not all of them. Here the sample spans some 300,000 clones, 75% to 90% being singletons. The sequencing input was peripheral blood. These receptors all come from a woman in her forties or fifties with COVID-19, enrolled during active disease.

The DNA of the CDR3 is TGCGCCAGCAGCCCCCTTAGCGGGAGTAGCACAGATACGCAGTATTTT. Its protein is CASSPLSGSSTDTQYF. The chain is built from TRBV10-1 and TRBJ2-3, with 9 bases that match TRBD2. CDR1 is WNHNN, CDR2 SYGVQD, per germline (reference sequence). The CDR3 covers 16 residues. Unmatched junction bases numbered 7, after V lost 6 bases and J lost 0 bases.

This sequence joins TRBV7-2 and TRBJ2-7, with 12 bases fitting TRBD2. The germline V gene has CDR1 SGHTA and CDR2 FQGNSA. Trimming at V came to 2 bases and at J to 4 bases, leaving 6 bases not matched to a gene. The CDR3 is made up of 16 amino acids. The CDR3 DNA follows: TGTGCCAGCAGCTTATCTCTAGCGGGAGGGCGTTACGAGCAGTACTTC. This translates into CASSLSLAGGRYEQYF.

The chain links TRBV6-6 to TRBJ1-1, with TRBD1 as a possible D gene (5 bases). Trimming stripped 7 bases from V and 5 bases from J, with 17 bases between. The CDR3 has 14 amino acids. Germline V CDR1 and CDR2: MNHNY, SVGAGI (reference sequence). CDR3 in DNA: TGTGCCAGCAACCACGAGGGGCGGGGGACTGAAGCTTTCTTT. It yields the protein CASNHEGRGTEAFF.

This sequence joins TRBV10-1 and TRBJ2-2; 12 nucleotides match TRBD1. Germline-derived CDR1 and CDR2 are WNHNN and SYGVQD (reference sequence). The CDR3 loop spans 13 amino acids. J gave up 8 bases and V 6 bases, and 1 base lay outside the gene matches. The chain's CDR3 is CASRGQGAGELFF. CDR3 nucleotides: TGCGCCAGCAGGGGACAGGGGGCAGGGGAGCTGTTTTTT.

The rearrangement joins TRBV25-1 to TRBJ2-5; D might be TRBD1 (5 bases). Germline CDR1 MGHDK, CDR2 SYGVNS. This CDR3 has 13 residues. V dropped 3 bases and J dropped 4 bases, with 9 bases sitting between them. The DNA of the CDR3 is TGTGCCAGCAGTGACAGGGTCCGAGAGACCCAGTACTTC. Translating it yields CASSDRVRETQYF.

This chain uses TRBV19 with TRBJ2-1, with 13 bases that match TRBD2. The germline gives CDR1 LNHDA, CDR2 SQIVND (reference sequence). This CDR3 comprises 15 residues. V lost 3 bases, J lost 8 bases, and 4 bases stayed unmatched. The CDR3 bases are TGTGCCAGTAGTATCCGGACTAGCGGGAGTGATGAGCAGTTCTTC. It specifies CASSIRTSGSDEQFF.

The gene calls are TRBV10-2 and TRBJ1-5; TRBD1 might be the D (6 bases). Per the germline V gene, CDR1 is WSHSY and CDR2 is SAAADI. V was clipped by 7 bases and J by 0 bases, with 13 bases between them. The CDR3 spans 15 residues. CDR3 residues: CASTEGVVSNQPQHF. CDR3 DNA sequence: TGCGCCAGCACCGAGGGGGTTGTTAGCAATCAGCCCCAGCATTTT.

V gene TRBV13 combines with J gene TRBJ2-2; TRBD2 aligns across 12 bases. Germline V gives CDR1 PRHDT, CDR2 FYEKMQ (reference sequence). This CDR3 contains 15 residues. Trimming at V came to 3 bases and at J to 6 bases, leaving 2 bases not matched to a gene. The CDR3 here is CASSFSSGRAGELFF. DNA of the CDR3: TGTGCCAGCAGCTTCTCTAGCGGGAGGGCCGGGGAGCTGTTTTTT.

Judged by abundance, this clone is medium-sized. The chain couples TRBV5-1 to TRBJ1-1, with D maybe TRBD1 (6 bases). The germline V and J ends were trimmed by 0 bases and 1 base, with 10 bases remaining between them. The CDR3 runs to 15 residues. The germline V gene has CDR1 SGHRS and CDR2 YFSETQ. The CDR3 sequence is CASSLAGHPNTEAFF. The CDR3 DNA reads TGCGCCAGCAGCTTGGCGGGACACCCGAACACTGAAGCTTTCTTT. Full variable domain (remainder filled in from reference TRBV5-1 and TRBJ1-1): KAGVTQTPRYLIKTRGQQVTLSCSPISGHRSVSWYQQTPGQGLQFLFEYFSETQRNKGNFPGRFSGRQFSNSRSEMNVSTLELGDSALYLCASSLAGHPNTEAFFGQGTRLTVV.

The chain couples TRBV6-1 to TRBJ2-2, with 8 bases fitting TRBD2. This CDR3 has 16 amino acids. Germline V gene lookup returns CDR1 MNHNS and CDR2 SASEGT. The V gene end was trimmed by 3 bases and the J gene end by 7 bases; junction bases not matched to a gene: 10. CDR3 nucleotide sequence: TGTGCCAGCAGTGATAGGGCGGGAGGTGTTATCGGGGAGCTGTTTTTT. This translates into CASSDRAGGVIGELFF.

This clone was seen once. V and J are TRBV7-8 and TRBJ2-1; 11 positions match TRBD2. CDR3 size: 19 residues. The germline CDR1 and CDR2 sequences are SGHVS and FQNEAQ. V shed 4 bases, J shed 4 bases, and the junction held 15 bases outside the gene matches. In nucleotides, the CDR3 is TGTGCCAGCAGCTGGGCGGGTAGCGGGAGGGCCGGGGGGTACAATGAGCAGTTCTTC. It is translated as CASSWAGSGRAGGYNEQFF.

The genes are TRBV29-1 and TRBJ2-7; 10 positions agree with TRBD2. The germline V gene encodes CDR1 SQVTM and CDR2 ANQGSEA. The V segment lost 5 bases and the J segment 1 base; nucleotides outside the gene matches: 5. The CDR3 spans 14 residues. CDR3 residues: CSVSGRARSYEQYF. The CDR3 coding sequence is TGCAGCGTTAGCGGGAGGGCACGTTCCTACGAGCAGTACTTC.

V gene TRBV6-6 combines with J gene TRBJ1-1; 8 nucleotides agree with TRBD1. Per the germline V gene, CDR1 is MNHNY and CDR2 is SVGAGI (reference sequence). V trimming: 2 bases; J trimming: 1 base; junction bases outside the gene matches: 3. This CDR3 region has 15 residues. The CDR3 region has the DNA TGTGCCAGCAGTTACACAGGACAGGGGAACACTGAAGCTTTCTTT. Its protein product is CASSYTGQGNTEAFF.

This chain uses TRBV9 with TRBJ2-5; 10 nucleotides agree with TRBD1. V shed 2 bases and J 4 bases; nucleotides not matched to a gene: 8. Germline V gene data show CDR1 as SGDLS and CDR2 as YYNGEE. The CDR3 sequence is 16 residues long. CDR3: CASSVWTGGLGETQYF. CDR3 coding DNA: TGTGCCAGCAGCGTGTGGACAGGGGGATTAGGAGAGACCCAGTACTTC. Complete variable domain (other parts from reference TRBV9 and TRBJ2-5): DSGVTQTPKHLITATGQRVTLRCSPRSGDLSVYWYQQSLDQGLQFLIQYYNGEERAKGNILERFSAQQFPDLHSELNLSSLELGDSALYFCASSVWTGGLGETQYFGPGTRLLVL.

V gene TRBV7-2 combines with J gene TRBJ2-1, with 7 bases fitting TRBD1. The CDR3 has 17 amino acids. Trimming cost V 4 bases and J 7 bases; bases outside gene matches: 16. Germline-derived CDR1 and CDR2 are SGHTA and FQGNSA. The CDR3 DNA reads TGTGCCAGCAGCTCGGGAAGGAGGACAGGAAAGAGAAATGAGCAGTTCTTC. It yields the protein CASSSGRRTGKRNEQFF.

V is TRBV5-1 and J is TRBJ2-1; tentatively, D is TRBD2 (6 bases). Germline CDR1 and CDR2: SGHRS and YFSETQ. V was clipped by 0 bases and J by 6 bases, with 16 bases between them. The CDR3 is 16 amino acids. Written as DNA, the CDR3 is TGCGCCAGCAGCTTGGAATTCCAGGCGCGGGGCAATGAGCAGTTCTTC. This sequence encodes CASSLEFQARGNEQFF.

The chain couples TRBV7-2 to TRBJ2-4, with 10 bases identical to TRBD2. V was pared by 5 bases and J by 3 bases, with 16 bases of the junction left unmatched. The CDR3 loop spans 19 amino acids. Germline values: CDR1 SGHTA, CDR2 FQGNSA. The CDR3: CASSPNSGRAEVGKNIQYF. DNA of the CDR3: TGTGCCAGCAGCCCAAACAGCGGGAGGGCCGAGGTCGGCAAAAACATTCAGTACTTC.

This rearrangement joins TRBV18 to TRBJ2-5; 7 bases line up with TRBD1. This CDR3 is 17 amino acids long. Germline CDR1 and CDR2: KGHSH and LQKENI. Germline trimming cut 2 bases from V and 2 bases from J; bases unmatched to any gene: 11. This CDR3 is CASSPFYGQDVQETQYF. The CDR3 nucleotides are TGTGCCAGCTCACCATTCTATGGACAGGACGTTCAAGAGACCCAGTACTTC.

The genes are TRBV28 and TRBJ2-1, with 7 nucleotides matching TRBD2. CDR1 and CDR2 (germline): MDHEN, SYDVKM. The V segment lost 11 bases and the J segment 5 bases; nucleotides outside the gene matches: 6. CDR3 length: 12 amino acids. The CDR3 sequence is CAGGRDHNEQFF. The DNA of the CDR3 is TGTGCCGGAGGGAGGGATCACAATGAGCAGTTCTTC.

This chain connects TRBV2 to TRBJ1-2; 7 nucleotides match TRBD1. V lost 6 bases and J lost 1; bases outside the gene matches: 5. The CDR3 covers 14 residues. The germline gives CDR1 SNHLY, CDR2 FYNNEI. The CDR3 coding sequence is TGTGCCAGCAGGCCGGGACAGATTAACTATGGCTACACCTTC. Its translation: CASRPGQINYGYTF. The variable domain in full, with the rest retrieved from reference TRBV2 and TRBJ1-2, is EPEVTQTPSHQVTQMGQEVILRCVPISNHLYFYWYRQILGQKVEFLVSFYNNEISEKSEIFDDQFSVERPDGSNFTLKIRSTKLEDSAMYFCASRPGQINYGYTFGSGTRLTVV.

This sequence joins TRBV30 and TRBJ1-1, with D possibly being TRBD1 (6 bases). CDR3 length: 15 residues. V was trimmed by 2 bases and J by 0 bases, leaving 13 bases between them. CDR1 and CDR2 from the germline V gene are GTSNPN and SVGIG (reference sequence). The CDR3 reads CAWSPPDRMNTEAFF. DNA for the CDR3: TGTGCCTGGAGTCCACCGGACAGAATGAACACTGAAGCTTTCTTT.